Listed below are T cell receptor beta chains from one sample, sequenced in a study of T cell changes during pregnancy in multiple sclerosis. Measured with immunoSEQ multiplex PCR; TCRdb has only the in-frame clones, and not every one. The data hold some 14,000 clones, with 75% to 85% observed a single time. Specimen: CD8+ T cells from peripheral blood mononuclear cells, collected after pregnancy. These receptors all come from a female donor in good health, enrolled as a control in a pregnancy study. Each CDR3 is given with its conserved first and last residue. The D gene is left open where the match is weak. Clone size is stated in some rows and not others, as once, few, many or a class when expanded.

v_gene	abundance	j_gene	d_gene	CDR3aa	CDR3nt
TRBV19	.	TRBJ2-1	TRBD2	CASSPRTSGGIYNEQFF	TGTGCCAGTAGTCCGAGGACTAGCGGGGGAATCTACAATGAGCAGTTCTTC
TRBV6-1	.	TRBJ2-3	.	CASSMGGAPTDTQYF	TGTGCCAGCAGTATGGGCGGGGCCCCCACAGATACGCAGTATTTT
TRBV5-1	.	TRBJ2-7	TRBD1	CASSLDPRDRESYEQYF	TGCGCCAGCAGCTTGGACCCCCGGGACAGGGAATCCTACGAGCAGTACTTC
TRBV5-1	.	TRBJ1-1	.	CASSLDQGTEAFF	TGCGCCAGCAGCTTGGACCAGGGAACTGAAGCTTTCTTT
TRBV28	.	TRBJ2-1	TRBD1	CASSLGTGLYNEQFF	TGTGCCAGCAGTTTGGGGACAGGGCTGTACAATGAGCAGTTCTTC
TRBV6-4	medium-sized	TRBJ2-2	TRBD2	CASSWTSGDTGELFF	TGTGCCAGCAGTTGGACTAGCGGGGACACCGGGGAGCTGTTTTTT
TRBV28	.	TRBJ2-7	.	CASSLGAGEQYF	TGTGCCAGCAGTTTAGGGGCGGGGGAGCAGTACTTC
TRBV29-1	.	TRBJ2-5	.	CSVERPAGTQYF	TGCAGCGTTGAAAGGCCGGCAGGGACCCAGTACTTC
TRBV9	.	TRBJ1-5	.	CASGPSNQPQHF	TGTGCCAGCGGGCCTAGCAATCAGCCCCAGCATTTT
TRBV5-6	.	TRBJ1-3	.	CASSLGYFFGNTIYF	TGTGCCAGCAGCCTCGGGTACTTCTTCGGAAACACCATATATTTT
TRBV30	.	TRBJ1-3	.	CAWRRGNTIYF	TGTGCCTGGAGGCGGGGGAACACCATATATTTT
TRBV14	.	TRBJ2-5	TRBD1	CASSSLERGHQETQYF	TGTGCCAGCAGTTCCCTCGAGAGGGGGCATCAAGAGACCCAGTACTTC
TRBV4-2	medium-sized	TRBJ2-7	.	CASSQDLASSYEQYF	TGTGCCAGCAGCCAAGATCTAGCGAGCTCCTACGAGCAGTACTTC
TRBV2	.	TRBJ2-7	.	CASSGTIYEQYF	TGTGCCAGCAGCGGGACAATATACGAGCAGTACTTC
TRBV7-6	.	TRBJ1-3	.	CASSLGAGPGNTIYF	TGTGCCAGCAGCTTAGGAGCGGGTCCTGGAAACACCATATATTTT
TRBV10-3	.	TRBJ1-1	.	CAISESETTEAFF	TGTGCCATCAGTGAATCGGAGACCACTGAAGCTTTCTTT